This T cell receptor (beta chain) originates from a study of shared clonotypes between healthy human individuals. Across the whole study: The study enrolled two women and a few men aged 18 to 49. Study results and limitations: It was only blood that was sampled, and tissue repertoires likely differ.

Deep was the level at which the assay was run. Evenly divided among several immunoSEQ plates was the genomic DNA of each subset. Profiled with immunoSEQ multiplex PCR; TCRdb holds only in-frame clones, not every one. The data contain fewer than 600,000 clones, 60% to 80% of them singletons. Concerning this clone: No antigen is known for it.

The V segment lost 7 bases and the J segment 4 bases; nucleotides outside the gene matches: 4. Germline values: CDR1 MNHNS, CDR2 SASEGT. This CDR3 region has 14 residues. The chain carries TRBV6-1 and TRBJ1-4, with 9 bases fitting TRBD1. Sample: PBMCs. This receptor was identified in a woman between 35 and 50 years old in good health. Some clones in this sample may be carry-over from other donors' samples. This CDR3 is CASNTGGGNEKLFF. As DNA, the CDR3 is TGTGCCAGCAACACAGGGGGCGGTAATGAAAAACTGTTTTTT.